These 8 T cell receptor beta chains were sequenced from one sample in a study of T cells in Graves' hyperthyroidism and ophthalmopathy. Amplified TCR beta CDR3 regions came from RNA transcripts. The TCR CDR3 was amplified in a first-round RT-PCR using the HTBI primer set. Using its own MiXCR run on the multiplex PCR reads, TCRdb lists one record per CDR3 protein. The table shows about half a million distinct CDR3 sequences, with roughly 23% occurring only once. Material for sequencing was blood. The source of these receptors is a woman aged 70 to 79 with Graves' ophthalmopathy.

The chain couples TRBV11-2 to TRBJ1-2, with 10 bases that match TRBD1. V lost 6 bases, J lost 9 bases, and 7 bases stayed unmatched. Germline loops: CDR1 SGHAT, CDR2 FQNNGV. This CDR3 is 13 amino acids long. The CDR3 region has the DNA TGTGCCAGCAGTTCGACAGGGGGCTTTCGCTACACCTTC. Translating gives CASSSTGGFRYTF.

The chain has TRBV3-1 and TRBJ2-3, with D unclear. Deletions cut 2 bases from V and 6 bases from J, with 6 bases between. This CDR3 has 12 amino acids. Germline V CDR1 and CDR2: LGHDT, YNNKEL (reference sequence). The CDR3 region has the DNA TGTGCCAGCAGCCAAATAGTTGATACGCAGTATTTT. Translating it yields CASSQIVDTQYF.

The chain combines TRBV30 with TRBJ1-5; no reliable D call. Trimming pared 0 bases from V and 0 bases from J, leaving 6 bases between. The CDR3 consists of 14 residues. The germline V gene has CDR1 GTSNPN and CDR2 SVGIG (reference sequence). The CDR3 bases are TGTGCCTGGAGTGTACAGCTTAGCAATCAGCCCCAGCATTTT. It yields the protein CAWSVQLSNQPQHF.

The CDR3, as DNA: TGTGCCAGCAGCTTAACGGACGCCGAGGGTTATGGCTACACCTTC. Translated: CASSLTDAEGYGYTF. The chain couples TRBV7-3 to TRBJ1-2, with D hard to call. Trimming shortened V by 0 bases and J by 5 bases, and 13 bases separated the two germline ends. This CDR3 has 15 amino acids. Germline CDR1 is SGHTA and CDR2 is FQGTGA.

A few counts support this clonotype. The chain uses TRBV20-1 and TRBJ2-2; TRBD2 matches 11 bases. V gave up 0 bases and J gave up 3 bases; unmatched junction bases: 3. The CDR3 length is 16 residues. The V gene's germline CDR1 is DFQATT and CDR2 SNEGSKA (reference sequence). CDR3 protein: CSARDFSGRDTGELFF. The CDR3 DNA sequence: TGCAGTGCTAGAGATTTTAGCGGGAGGGACACCGGGGAGCTGTTTTTT.

The rearrangement joins TRBV6-1 to TRBJ1-1; D possibly corresponds to TRBD1 (6 bases). The CDR3 is 16 residues long. V lost 7 bases and J 2 bases, leaving 20 bases between the germline ends. The germline V gene encodes CDR1 MNHNS and CDR2 SASEGT. As DNA, the CDR3 is TGTGCCAGCAATTCCGGGGGGGGACAAAAAAACACTGAAGCTTTCTTT. Its protein is CASNSGGGQKNTEAFF.

This clonotype was seen a handful of times. The rearrangement uses TRBV5-1 and TRBJ2-5, with D maybe TRBD1 (6 bases). Trimming cost V 0 bases and J 2 bases, with 14 bases left between them. Germline V gives CDR1 SGHRS, CDR2 YFSETQ. The CDR3 covers 16 residues. The CDR3 nucleotides read TGCGCCAGCAGCTTGGGCCCCGGGACAACACAAGAGACCCAGTACTTC. It yields the protein CASSLGPGTTQETQYF.

This clonotype came up a few times. This sequence joins TRBV7-8 and TRBJ2-7; TRBD1 aligns across 9 bases. The CDR3 contains 13 residues. V dropped 5 bases and J dropped 7; count of bases not matched to a gene: 6. Germline CDR1 and CDR2: SGHVS and FQNEAQ. The CDR3 region has the DNA TGTGCCAGCAGCCCACCCGGGACAGGGGAGCAGTACTTC. This sequence encodes CASSPPGTGEQYF.